Each of the 2 T cell receptor beta chains below was sequenced from the same sample in a study of blood T cell repertoires in COVID-19. Sequenced by immunoSEQ multiplex PCR; TCRdb stores in-frame clones only, minus some. The table includes under 100,000 clones, approximately 78% detected once. The specimen was peripheral blood. The receptors shown here come from a human donor in a cohort sampled during active COVID-19.

This clone occurred a few times. V and J are TRBV7-2 and TRBJ1-1, with 8 nucleotides matching TRBD1. The junction had 5 bases not matched to a gene; V was cut back by 1 base and J by 4 bases. The CDR3 has 15 amino acids. The germline CDR1 and CDR2 sequences are SGHTA and FQGNSA. The CDR3 region is CASSLGQGRSTEAFF. In DNA, the CDR3 is TGTGCCAGCAGCTTAGGACAGGGGAGAAGCACTGAAGCTTTCTTT.

This chain connects TRBV10-3 to TRBJ2-1, with 7 bases that match TRBD1. Germline-derived CDR1 and CDR2 are ENHRY and SYGVKD. The CDR3 runs to 15 residues. Unmatched junction bases numbered 10, after V lost 7 bases and J lost 4 bases. CDR3 bases: TGTGCCATCAACCAGAGCAGGGGGATTTACAATGAGCAGTTCTTC. It is translated as CAINQSRGIYNEQFF.